These T cell receptor beta chains were read from a single sample in a study of Ad26.COV2.S vaccination and SARS-CoV-2 variants. Repertoires were generated with immunoSEQ multiplex PCR, while TCRdb's copy carries only in-frame clones and drops some. The table includes 180,000 or so clones, around nine tenths detected once. The material was peripheral blood, obtained after recovery from COVID-19. These receptors were taken from a human donor who had recovered from COVID-19. The CDR3 runs from the conserved cysteine through the conserved F or W. The order of the fields is V gene, J gene, CDR3 protein.

v_call: TRBV7-3; j_call: TRBJ2-2; cdr3_aa: CASSVYNTGELFF
v_call: TRBV6-4; j_call: TRBJ1-2; cdr3_aa: CASSDTGQAIKGYTF
v_call: TRBV5-4; j_call: TRBJ2-7; cdr3_aa: CASRAGLAPYEQYF
v_call: TRBV10-3; j_call: TRBJ1-6; cdr3_aa: CAITAGNNSPLHF
v_call: TRBV6-2/TRBV6-3; j_call: TRBJ2-7; cdr3_aa: CASSYRVRKRGTPYEQYF
v_call: TRBV5-1; j_call: TRBJ1-5; cdr3_aa: CASSPVGGFNQPQHF
v_call: TRBV7-9; j_call: TRBJ1-4; cdr3_aa: CASSPPNRAPNEKLFF
v_call: TRBV27; j_call: TRBJ1-2; cdr3_aa: CASRGVGVDAGYTF
v_call: TRBV4-2; j_call: TRBJ1-6; cdr3_aa: CASRGGVTDPYNSPLHF
v_call: TRBV6-5; j_call: TRBJ1-4; cdr3_aa: CASSYGRINEKLFF
v_call: TRBV12-3/TRBV12-4; j_call: TRBJ2-3; cdr3_aa: CASSFRGTQYF
v_call: TRBV12-3/TRBV12-4; j_call: TRBJ1-2; cdr3_aa: CASSRQGNYGYTF
v_call: TRBV5-1; j_call: TRBJ2-7; cdr3_aa: CASSRDRANEQYF
v_call: TRBV7-4; j_call: TRBJ1-5; cdr3_aa: CASSLVWQPQHF
v_call: TRBV7-2; j_call: TRBJ2-7; cdr3_aa: CASSRSYEQYF
v_call: TRBV2; j_call: TRBJ2-7; cdr3_aa: CASSAVGREGLHEQYF
v_call: TRBV9; j_call: TRBJ2-7; cdr3_aa: CASSVGPVSDEQYF
v_call: TRBV7-9; j_call: TRBJ1-1; cdr3_aa: CASSPSWGEAFF
v_call: TRBV3-1/TRBV3-2; j_call: TRBJ2-6; cdr3_aa: CASSPSQRGLANVLTF
v_call: TRBV5-1; j_call: TRBJ2-3; cdr3_aa: CASSLGTGDRTDTQYF
v_call: TRBV19; j_call: TRBJ2-7; cdr3_aa: CASSGAYEQYF
v_call: TRBV7-8; j_call: TRBJ1-2; cdr3_aa: CASSLAGSGNYGYTF
v_call: TRBV12-3/TRBV12-4; j_call: TRBJ1-2; cdr3_aa: CASSSMGLYGYTF
v_call: TRBV7-3; j_call: TRBJ2-5; cdr3_aa: CASSSQGVGETQYF
v_call: TRBV24-1; j_call: TRBJ1-2; cdr3_aa: CATSDSTGVANYGYTF
v_call: TRBV7-9; j_call: TRBJ1-6; cdr3_aa: CASSSSGLAATRGSPLHF
v_call: TRBV19; j_call: TRBJ2-5; cdr3_aa: CASSGGQETQYF
v_call: TRBV10-2; j_call: TRBJ1-5; cdr3_aa: CASSALGQLNQPQHF
v_call: TRBV7-2; j_call: TRBJ2-7; cdr3_aa: CASSARGARTIPTSYEQYF
v_call: TRBV11-2; j_call: TRBJ2-5; cdr3_aa: CASSLSLETQYF